This T cell receptor beta chain appears in the sequencing data of a study of cytomegalovirus exposure and HLA in healthy donors. Study-wide findings and caveats: Analysis was carried out at a later point, and it linked a missense DCLRE1C variant to TCR beta V- and J-gene trimming. The records held CMV serostatus as the only immune exposure information.

A multiplex PCR was run with 60 Vbeta primers and 13 Jbeta primers. Assay: immunoSEQ multiplex PCR; the TCRdb copy retains only in-frame clones and omits some. Of over 120,000 clones listed, about 74% were seen once; the top ten hold around 4.5%. This clone was counted between two and nine times. Its target is not known. CDR1 is MNHEY, CDR2 SVGAGI, per germline. This CDR3 spans 15 amino acids. Trimming pared 6 bases from V and 3 bases from J, leaving 14 bases between. This TCR was sampled from a young man in good health and CMV-seropositive. The chain combines TRBV6-5 with TRBJ2-2, with D possibly being TRBD2 (6 bases). Source material: PBMCs. The chain's CDR3 is CASSPRGDYTGELFF. The CDR3 nucleotides read TGTGCCAGCAGCCCCCGAGGGGACTACACCGGGGAGCTGTTTTTT.